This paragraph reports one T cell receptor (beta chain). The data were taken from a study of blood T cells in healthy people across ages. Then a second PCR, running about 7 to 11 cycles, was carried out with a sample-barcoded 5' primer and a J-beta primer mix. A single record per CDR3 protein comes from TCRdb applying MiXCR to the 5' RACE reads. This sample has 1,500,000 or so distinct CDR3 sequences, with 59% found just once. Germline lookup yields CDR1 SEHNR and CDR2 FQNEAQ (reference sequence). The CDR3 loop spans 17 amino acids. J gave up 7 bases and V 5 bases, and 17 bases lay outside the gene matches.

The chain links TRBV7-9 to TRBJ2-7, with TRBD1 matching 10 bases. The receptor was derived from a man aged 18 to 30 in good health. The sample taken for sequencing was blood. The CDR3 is CASSTPLTGGNSNEQYF. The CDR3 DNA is TGTGCCAGCAGCACTCCATTGACAGGGGGCAATAGCAATGAGCAGTACTTC.